One sample yielded the 5 T cell receptor beta chains listed below, sequenced in a study of cytomegalovirus exposure and HLA in healthy donors. Amplification used 60 Vbeta primers and 13 Jbeta primers. Some clones are missing from TCRdb's copy, which holds only in-frame ones; the method was immunoSEQ multiplex PCR. Altogether about 160,000 clones are present, 70% to 90% being singletons, with the ten largest covering approximately 2%. Material: PBMCs. The receptors were gathered from a woman aged 18-29 years in good health and CMV-seronegative.

This chain joins TRBV7-9 and TRBJ2-7; possible D gene TRBD2, 6 bases. The CDR3 has 17 residues. Between the trimmed V and J ends, which lost 3 bases and 1 base, there was a span of 19 bases. CDR1 is SEHNR, CDR2 FQNEAQ, per germline (reference sequence). This CDR3 is CASSFALGLGTSYEQYF. The CDR3 coding sequence is TGTGCCAGCAGCTTCGCCTTGGGGTTGGGGACTTCCTACGAGCAGTACTTC. The complete variable domain, with remaining parts taken from reference TRBV7-9 and TRBJ2-7, reads DTGVSQNPRHKITKRGQNVTFRCDPISEHNRLYWYRQTLGQGPEFLTYFQNEAQLEKSRLLSDRFSAERPKGSFSTLEIQRTEQGDSAMYLCASSFALGLGTSYEQYFGPGTRLTVT.

This clone was seen only a few times. The chain uses TRBV2 and TRBJ1-3; no definite D call. V dropped 6 bases and J dropped 0 bases, with 12 bases sitting between them. This CDR3 is 15 amino acids long. Germline loops: CDR1 SNHLY, CDR2 FYNNEI. The CDR3, as DNA: TGTGCCAGCAGGCGGCAGTGGATCTCTGGAAACACCATATATTTT. Its protein product is CASRRQWISGNTIYF.

The V gene is TRBV19, the J gene TRBJ1-4, with 9 bases aligning to TRBD1. CDR3 size: 15 residues. Germline V CDR1 and CDR2: LNHDA, SQIVND (reference sequence). After removal of 6 bases from V and 6 bases from J, the junction contained 8 bases not matched to a gene. CDR3 protein: CASSQTGTGYEKLFF. CDR3 DNA sequence: TGTGCCAGTAGCCAAACCGGGACAGGGTATGAAAAACTGTTTTTT.

Notes on this clone: Different DNA sequences within this sample yield the same CDR3. The rearrangement uses TRBV27 and TRBJ2-7; 7 nucleotides match TRBD1. Germline V gives CDR1 MNHEY, CDR2 SMNVEV (reference sequence). J was trimmed by 3 bases and V by 3 bases; bases with no gene match: 2. The CDR3 totals 13 residues. CDR3 nucleotide sequence: TGTGCCAGCAGTTTTCGGGACAGCTACGAGCAGTACTTC. Translated: CASSFRDSYEQYF.

This clone turned up a few times. The chain is built from TRBV4-1 and TRBJ1-1, with a tentative D call TRBD1 (6 bases). Deletions cut 3 bases from V and 2 bases from J, with 13 bases between. Germline values: CDR1 MGHRA, CDR2 YSYEKL. The CDR3 runs to 15 residues. The CDR3 reads CASSQVYRVNTEAFF. CDR3 sequence (DNA): TGCGCCAGCAGCCAGGTCTACAGGGTAAACACTGAAGCTTTCTTT.